Below are 32 T cell receptor beta chains sequenced from a single sample in a study of T cell responses to AZD1222 COVID-19 vaccine. Sequenced by immunoSEQ multiplex PCR; TCRdb stores in-frame clones only, minus some. Among 150,000 to 180,000 clones listed, roughly 90% were seen once. The sample was peripheral blood, taken on day 0 of AZD1222 vaccination. The origin of the receptors is an adult in good health.

The V gene is TRBV7-9, the J gene TRBJ1-1, with a possible D match to TRBD1 (5 bases). Trimming pared 5 bases from V and 4 bases from J, leaving 11 bases between. The CDR3 loop spans 13 amino acids. Germline V gene data show CDR1 as SEHNR and CDR2 as FQNEAQ (reference sequence). CDR3 sequence (DNA): TGTGCCAGCAGCGGGATGGGGCTCACTGAAGCTTTCTTT. Translation gives CASSGMGLTEAFF. Using reference TRBV7-9 and TRBJ1-1 for the parts outside the CDR3, the full variable domain is DTGVSQNPRHKITKRGQNVTFRCDPISEHNRLYWYRQTLGQGPEFLTYFQNEAQLEKSRLLSDRFSAERPKGSFSTLEIQRTEQGDSAMYLCASSGMGLTEAFFGQGTRLTVV.

The V call is TRBV6-1, the J call TRBJ1-5, with D unclear. Looked up from germline, CDR1 is MNHNS and CDR2 is SASEGT. The CDR3 loop spans 14 amino acids. V was pared by 3 bases and J by 0 bases, with 6 bases between. This chain's CDR3 is CASSDHSSNQPQHF. The CDR3 nucleotides are TGTGCCAGCAGTGATCACTCTAGCAATCAGCCCCAGCATTTT.

The CDR3: CASSLAGAASNEQFF. CDR3 coding DNA: TGTGCCAGCAGCCTAGCGGGGGCCGCCTCCAATGAGCAGTTCTTC. This sequence joins TRBV3-1 (or the pseudogene TRBV3-2) and TRBJ2-1; 9 bases agree with TRBD2. Germline assignment: CDR1 LGHDT and CDR2 YNNKEL (reference sequence). This CDR3 spans 15 amino acids. Unmatched junction bases numbered 7, after V lost 4 bases and J lost 6 bases.

In nucleotides, the CDR3 is TGTGCCAGCAGCCCCGAGGGCAATGAGCAGTTCTTC. Its translation is CASSPEGNEQFF. The chain combines TRBV3-1 (or the pseudogene TRBV3-2) with TRBJ2-1; D is perhaps TRBD2 (5 bases). Germline values: CDR1 LGHDT, CDR2 YNNKEL (reference sequence). Trimming took off 4 bases at V and 6 bases at J, with 7 bases between the two ends. The CDR3 runs to 12 residues.

V and J are TRBV9 and TRBJ2-5; 13 bases line up with TRBD2. The CDR3 spans 16 residues. CDR1 and CDR2 (germline): SGDLS, YYNGEE. The ends lost 2 bases at V and 4 bases at J; junction bases unmatched: 5. The CDR3 nucleotides are TGTGCCAGCAGCGTGGGGACTAGCGGGGTGCGAGAGACCCAGTACTTC. It is translated as CASSVGTSGVRETQYF.

The rearrangement links TRBV5-4 to TRBJ1-1, with D perhaps matching TRBD1 (6 bases). Germline CDR1 reads SGHNT; CDR2 reads YYREEE (reference sequence). V lost 1 base to trimming and J lost 7 bases, with 14 bases between them. CDR3 length equals 14 residues. This CDR3 is CASSLRGGLGEAFF. CDR3 in DNA: TGTGCCAGCAGCTTGCGAGGGGGACTGGGTGAAGCTTTCTTT.

This chain links TRBV24-1 with TRBJ2-2; 7 bases align to TRBD2. The V and J ends lost 7 bases and 2 bases, in that order; junction bases with no gene match: 3. Germline V lookup: CDR1 KGHDR, CDR2 SFDVKD. This CDR3 has 14 residues. CDR3 sequence (DNA): TGTGCCACCAGGGGGGGGTCCAACACCGGGGAGCTGTTTTTT. Its translation is CATRGGSNTGELFF.

J is TRBJ1-2 and V is TRBV7-9, with TRBD1 identical over 8 bases. Germline CDR1 and CDR2: SEHNR and FQNEAQ (reference sequence). V lost 4 bases, J lost 3 bases, and 10 bases stayed unmatched. This CDR3 spans 16 amino acids. The CDR3 DNA reads as TGTGCCAGCAGCTACTCCGGGACAGGAGTAGACTATGGCTACACCTTC. Translated: CASSYSGTGVDYGYTF.

The chain links TRBV19 to TRBJ1-3; 8 bases agree with TRBD1. V shed 4 bases, J shed 0 bases, and the junction held 2 bases outside the gene matches. Germline CDR1 reads LNHDA; CDR2 reads SQIVND (reference sequence). The CDR3 sequence is 15 residues long. The CDR3 protein is CASSTTGGSGNTIYF. CDR3 nucleotide sequence: TGTGCCAGTAGTACTACAGGGGGCTCTGGAAACACCATATATTTT.

The rearrangement joins TRBV5-1 to TRBJ2-1; 10 bases are shared with TRBD2. CDR1 is SGHRS and CDR2 is YFSETQ in the germline V gene. V was clipped by 0 bases and J by 0 bases; unmatched bases: 12. This CDR3 contains 20 residues. The CDR3 nucleotides read TGCGCCAGCAGCTTGGTGCTTTTAGCGGGGGGAATCAGCTCCTACAATGAGCAGTTCTTC. Translation gives CASSLVLLAGGISSYNEQFF. The full variable domain, in which reference TRBV5-1 and TRBJ2-1 provide the parts outside the CDR3, is KAGVTQTPRYLIKTRGQQVTLSCSPISGHRSVSWYQQTPGQGLQFLFEYFSETQRNKGNFPGRFSGRQFSNSRSEMNVSTLELGDSALYLCASSLVLLAGGISSYNEQFFGPGTRLTVL.

The chain is built from TRBV19 and TRBJ1-5; D might be TRBD1 (5 bases). The CDR3 is 14 residues long. Germline V CDR1 and CDR2: LNHDA, SQIVND (reference sequence). The V gene lost 4 bases and the J gene lost 4 bases, with 11 bases spanning the gap. CDR3 loop: CASSRLQVNQPQHF. The CDR3 DNA is TGTGCCAGTAGTAGGTTACAGGTAAATCAGCCCCAGCATTTT.

The gene calls are TRBV3-1 (or the pseudogene TRBV3-2) and TRBJ2-1; a weak D match, TRBD2 (5 bases). Trimming took 8 bases from V and 6 from J, leaving 23 bases between them. Germline lookup yields CDR1 LGHDT and CDR2 YNNKEL (reference sequence). The CDR3 contains 16 residues. As DNA, the CDR3 is TGTGCCAGCCGAGGGCCAGGAGCAACGGTCGCCAATGAGCAGTTCTTC. Residues: CASRGPGATVANEQFF.

The chain carries TRBV25-1 and TRBJ1-2; tentatively, D is TRBD1 (5 bases). Germline V gene data show CDR1 as MGHDK and CDR2 as SYGVNS. The CDR3 length is 12 residues. V was pared by 6 bases and J by 2 bases, with 7 bases between. This chain's CDR3 is CASSRQNYGYTF. As DNA, the CDR3 is TGTGCCAGCAGCAGACAGAACTATGGCTACACCTTC.

V usage is TRBV2 and J usage is TRBJ1-4; TRBD1 is a possible D gene (6 bases). The CDR3 sequence is 17 residues long. The ends were cut back, 6 bases at V and 0 bases at J, with 17 bases in the middle. Germline V CDR1 and CDR2: SNHLY, FYNNEI. Written as DNA, the CDR3 is TGTGCCAGCAGGGAACCACTACGGACAGCAACTAATGAAAAACTGTTTTTT. Its translation is CASREPLRTATNEKLFF.

This chain connects TRBV9 to TRBJ2-7; D perhaps matches TRBD1 (6 bases). The CDR3 consists of 15 residues. Per germline, CDR1 SGDLS and CDR2 YYNGEE. The V end lost 0 bases, the J end lost 2 bases, and 12 bases lay between the germline ends. CDR3 amino acids: CASSVAPQGPYEQYF. The CDR3 nucleotides read TGTGCCAGCAGCGTAGCTCCCCAGGGGCCCTACGAGCAGTACTTC.

J is TRBJ2-7 and V is TRBV24-1; TRBD2 matches 7 bases. The germline CDR1 and CDR2 sequences are KGHDR and SFDVKD. V lost 5 bases and J lost 2; bases outside the gene matches: 8. This CDR3 is 15 amino acids long. The chain's CDR3 is CATSATSQKTYEQYF. In DNA, the CDR3 is TGTGCCACCAGTGCGACTAGCCAAAAAACCTACGAGCAGTACTTC.

A few counts support this clone. This rearrangement joins TRBV5-1 to TRBJ1-1; possible D gene TRBD1, 6 bases. V was clipped by 2 bases and J by 1 base, with 9 bases between them. Germline CDR1 is SGHRS and CDR2 is YFSETQ. The CDR3 has 14 residues. CDR3 sequence (DNA): TGCGCCAGCAGCTTCCTGGGGGCGAACACTGAAGCTTTCTTT. Protein sequence: CASSFLGANTEAFF. Looking up the rest from reference TRBV5-1 and TRBJ1-1 gives the full variable domain: KAGVTQTPRYLIKTRGQQVTLSCSPISGHRSVSWYQQTPGQGLQFLFEYFSETQRNKGNFPGRFSGRQFSNSRSEMNVSTLELGDSALYLCASSFLGANTEAFFGQGTRLTVV.

The rearrangement uses TRBV5-4 and TRBJ1-2; TRBD1 matches 10 bases. V lost 7 bases to trimming and J lost 3 bases; unmatched junction nucleotides: 9. Germline CDR1 and CDR2: SGHNT and YYREEE (reference sequence). This CDR3 has 15 amino acids. CDR3 sequence (DNA): TGTGCCAGCTTCCAGACCGGGACAGGGGACTATGGCTACACCTTC. This translates into CASFQTGTGDYGYTF.

The chain employs TRBV30 and TRBJ1-6; no firm D call. Looked up from germline, CDR1 is GTSNPN and CDR2 is SVGIG (reference sequence). Trimming shortened V by 3 bases and J by 5 bases, and 8 bases separated the two germline ends. CDR3 length: 13 residues. Here the CDR3 DNA reads TGTGCCTGGAGAGTAGGAGATAATTCACCCCTCCACTTT. This sequence encodes CAWRVGDNSPLHF.

The CDR3 nucleotides are TGTGCCAGCTCACCTGTCGGGACAGGGGACTATGGCTACACCTTC. Translated: CASSPVGTGDYGYTF. The V gene is TRBV18, the J gene TRBJ1-2; 10 bases map to TRBD1. Germline V gene lookup returns CDR1 KGHSH and CDR2 LQKENI. The CDR3 is 15 amino acids. V dropped 3 bases and J dropped 3; count of bases not matched to a gene: 4. Looking up the rest from reference TRBV18 and TRBJ1-2 gives the full variable domain: NAGVMQNPRHLVRRRGQEARLRCSPMKGHSHVYWYRQLPEEGLKFMVYLQKENIIDESGMPKERFSAEFPKEGPSILRIQQVVRGDSAAYFCASSPVGTGDYGYTFGSGTRLTVV.

This chain links TRBV5-1 with TRBJ1-3; 8 bases fit TRBD1. This CDR3 comprises 15 residues. V dropped 4 bases and J dropped 4; count of bases not matched to a gene: 7. CDR1 is SGHRS and CDR2 is YFSETQ in the germline V gene. CDR3 in amino acids: CASSRGQASGNTIYF. DNA of the CDR3: TGCGCCAGCAGCAGGGGACAGGCTTCGGGAAACACCATATATTTT.

The DNA of the CDR3 is TGTGCCAGCTCACCCGGACTAGCGGGGCGGTACGAGCAGTACTTC. It encodes CASSPGLAGRYEQYF. The chain joins TRBV18 to TRBJ2-7, with TRBD2 identical over 12 bases. V shed 3 bases and J 4 bases; nucleotides not matched to a gene: 4. CDR1 and CDR2 (germline): KGHSH, LQKENI. This CDR3 has 15 residues.

This clone was seen just once. The chain couples TRBV9 to TRBJ2-1; D not certain. The CDR3 runs 15 residues. CDR1 and CDR2 (germline): SGDLS, YYNGEE. Between the trimmed V and J ends, which lost 2 bases and 0 bases, there was a span of 9 bases. Here the CDR3 DNA reads TGTGCCAGCAGCGTGACTCCGAGCTCCTACAATGAGCAGTTCTTC. It encodes CASSVTPSSYNEQFF.

V is TRBV7-6 and J is TRBJ2-5; no firm D call. V was shortened by 1 base and J by 4 bases, with 7 bases between the two germline ends. The CDR3 covers 13 residues. The germline V gene encodes CDR1 SGHVS and CDR2 FNYEAQ. The CDR3 reads CASSLGPRETQYF. The CDR3 DNA is TGTGCCAGCAGCTTAGGACCACGAGAGACCCAGTACTTC. Complete variable domain (other parts from reference TRBV7-6 and TRBJ2-5): GAGVSQSPRYKVTKRGQDVALRCDPISGHVSLYWYRQALGQGPEFLTYFNYEAQQDKSGLPNDRFSAERPEGSISTLTIQRTEQRDSAMYRCASSLGPRETQYFGPGTRLLVL.

V usage is TRBV27 and J usage is TRBJ1-5, with 10 bases fitting TRBD1. The CDR3 has 17 amino acids. Germline CDR1 MNHEY, CDR2 SMNVEV (reference sequence). V gave up 5 bases and J gave up 2 bases; unmatched junction bases: 9. The CDR3 nucleotides read TGTGCCAGCAGTCTATATCAGACAGGGGGCGGCAATCAGCCCCAGCATTTT. The encoded protein is CASSLYQTGGGNQPQHF.

This rearrangement joins TRBV4-1 to TRBJ1-1, with D unclear. Trimming stripped 3 bases from V and 0 bases from J, with 11 bases between. CDR1 and CDR2 (germline): MGHRA, YSYEKL. The CDR3 runs to 15 residues. The CDR3 here is CASSHSSTVNTEAFF. Here the CDR3 DNA reads TGCGCCAGCAGCCACTCCTCGACTGTGAACACTGAAGCTTTCTTT.

This chain uses TRBV7-2 with TRBJ2-2, with TRBD1 as a possible D gene (6 bases). This CDR3 spans 14 amino acids. V lost 7 bases, J lost 7 bases, and 16 bases lay in between. CDR1 is SGHTA and CDR2 is FQGNSA in the germline V gene. The CDR3 DNA sequence: TGTGCCAGCACCCCACAGGGCGCCCTCGGGGAGCTGTTTTTT. This gives the protein CASTPQGALGELFF.

J is TRBJ1-6 and V is TRBV2; TRBD1 agrees at 9 bases. CDR3 size: 16 residues. Germline CDR1 reads SNHLY; CDR2 reads FYNNEI. J gave up 7 bases and V 6 bases, and 10 bases lay outside the gene matches. The CDR3 DNA sequence: TGTGCCAGCAGCAGGGGGGACAGGGAATGGAATTCACCCCTCCACTTT. Translating gives CASSRGDREWNSPLHF.

This clone was observed a single time. The chain couples TRBV6-5 to TRBJ2-7, with 8 positions matching TRBD1. The CDR3 consists of 14 residues. V trimming: 9 bases; J trimming: 0 bases; junction bases outside the gene matches: 7. Germline V gene sequence: CDR1 MNHEY, CDR2 SVGAGI. CDR3 sequence reads: CASEDRAYSYEQYF. Written as DNA, the CDR3 is TGTGCCAGTGAGGACAGGGCCTACTCCTACGAGCAGTACTTC.

The chain links TRBV4-3 to TRBJ1-2, with D uncertain. CDR3 length: 16 amino acids. Germline CDR1 LGHNA, CDR2 YSLEER. V lost 3 bases and J 6 bases, leaving 20 bases between the germline ends. The DNA for the CDR3 is TGCGCCAGCAGCCAGGAAACCGGGATCCCTGGCCATGGCTACACCTTC. It is translated as CASSQETGIPGHGYTF.

The CDR3 DNA follows: TGCGCCAGCAGCTTGGGACAGGGATTCTACGAGCAGTACTTC. It codes for CASSLGQGFYEQYF. This rearrangement joins TRBV5-1 to TRBJ2-7; TRBD1 matches 7 bases. The V segment lost 0 bases and the J segment 3 bases; nucleotides outside the gene matches: 3. The CDR3 totals 14 residues. Germline V gives CDR1 SGHRS, CDR2 YFSETQ.

This clone was counted only a few times. The gene calls are TRBV15 and TRBJ2-3; D possibly corresponds to TRBD1 (5 bases). The germline V gene encodes CDR1 LNHNV and CDR2 YYDKDF (reference sequence). V lost 4 bases and J 4 bases, leaving 15 bases between the germline ends. CDR3 length: 15 residues. CDR3 loop: CATSKEVDRPDTQYF. Written as DNA, the CDR3 is TGTGCCACCAGCAAAGAGGTAGACAGACCAGATACGCAGTATTTT.